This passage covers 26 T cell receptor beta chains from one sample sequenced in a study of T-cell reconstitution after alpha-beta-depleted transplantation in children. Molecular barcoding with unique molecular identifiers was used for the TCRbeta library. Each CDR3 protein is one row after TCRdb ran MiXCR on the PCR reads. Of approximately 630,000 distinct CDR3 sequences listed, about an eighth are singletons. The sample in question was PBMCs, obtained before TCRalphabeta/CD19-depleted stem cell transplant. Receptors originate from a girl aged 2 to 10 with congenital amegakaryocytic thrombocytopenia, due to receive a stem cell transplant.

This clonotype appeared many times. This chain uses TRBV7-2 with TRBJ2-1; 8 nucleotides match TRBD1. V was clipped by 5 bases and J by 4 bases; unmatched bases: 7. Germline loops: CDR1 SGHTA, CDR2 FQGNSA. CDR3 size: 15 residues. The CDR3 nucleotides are TGTGCCAGCAGCCCTTCGACAGGGGTATACAATGAGCAGTTCTTC. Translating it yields CASSPSTGVYNEQFF.

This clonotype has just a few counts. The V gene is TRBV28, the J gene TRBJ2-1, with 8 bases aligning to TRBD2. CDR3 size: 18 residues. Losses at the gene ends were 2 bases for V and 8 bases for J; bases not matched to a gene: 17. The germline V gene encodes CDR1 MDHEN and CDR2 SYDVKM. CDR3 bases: TGTGCCAGCAGTTTAAGCCCGCCCCCCAGCGGGAGAAGGCATGAGCAGTTCTTC. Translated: CASSLSPPPSGRRHEQFF.

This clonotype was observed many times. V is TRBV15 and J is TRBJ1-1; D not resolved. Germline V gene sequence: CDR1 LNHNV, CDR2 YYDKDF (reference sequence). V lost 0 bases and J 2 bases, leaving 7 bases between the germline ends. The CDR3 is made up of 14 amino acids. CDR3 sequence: CATSRDRRNTEAFF. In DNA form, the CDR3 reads TGTGCCACCAGCAGAGATCGGAGAAACACTGAAGCTTTCTTT.

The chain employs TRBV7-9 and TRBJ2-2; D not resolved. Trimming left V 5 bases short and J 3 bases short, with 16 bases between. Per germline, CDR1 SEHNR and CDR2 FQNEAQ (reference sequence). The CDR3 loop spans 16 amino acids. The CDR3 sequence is CASSPPGRIYTGELFF. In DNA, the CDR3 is TGTGCCAGCAGCCCACCTGGACGGATTTACACCGGGGAGCTGTTTTTT.

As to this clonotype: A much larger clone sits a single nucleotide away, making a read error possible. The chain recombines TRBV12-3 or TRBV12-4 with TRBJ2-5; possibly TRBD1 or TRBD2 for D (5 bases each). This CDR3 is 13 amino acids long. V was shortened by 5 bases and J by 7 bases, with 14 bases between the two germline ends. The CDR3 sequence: CASSQEGFGTQYF. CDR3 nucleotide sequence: TGTGCCAGCAGTCAAGAGGGGTTTGGGACCCAGTACTTC.

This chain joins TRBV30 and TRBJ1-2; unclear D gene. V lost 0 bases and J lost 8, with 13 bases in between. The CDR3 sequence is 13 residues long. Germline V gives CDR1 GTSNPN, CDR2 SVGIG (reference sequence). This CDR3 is CAWSVQDRGGYTF. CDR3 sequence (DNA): TGTGCCTGGAGTGTACAAGACCGGGGAGGCTACACCTTC.

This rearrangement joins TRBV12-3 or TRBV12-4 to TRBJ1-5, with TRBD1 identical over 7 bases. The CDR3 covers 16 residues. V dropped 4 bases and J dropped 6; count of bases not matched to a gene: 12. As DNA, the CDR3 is TGTGCCAGCAGTTGGGCCGGGACAGTCGAGTCTCAGCCCCAGCATTTT. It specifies CASSWAGTVESQPQHF.

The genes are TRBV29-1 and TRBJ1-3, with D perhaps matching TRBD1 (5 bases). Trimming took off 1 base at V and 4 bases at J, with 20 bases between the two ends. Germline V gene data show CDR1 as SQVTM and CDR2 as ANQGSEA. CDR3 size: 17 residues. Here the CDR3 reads CSVEGQLREEIGNTIYF. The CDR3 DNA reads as TGCAGCGTTGAAGGACAGCTTCGAGAAGAAATCGGAAACACCATATATTTT.

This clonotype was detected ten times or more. CDR3 in DNA: TGCGCCAGCAGCTTGGTTGGCCGAAGCTCCTACAATGAGCAGTTCTTC. Amino acid sequence: CASSLVGRSSYNEQFF. The rearrangement uses TRBV5-1 and TRBJ2-1; D is unresolved. Germline V lookup: CDR1 SGHRS, CDR2 YFSETQ. V dropped 0 bases and J dropped 0 bases, with 10 bases sitting between them. The CDR3 loop spans 16 amino acids.

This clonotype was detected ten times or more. The CDR3 reads CASSPPGRDPYEQYF. CDR3 DNA: TGTGCCAGCTCACCACCCGGCAGGGATCCTTACGAGCAGTACTTC. The V gene is TRBV18, the J gene TRBJ2-7; a weak D match, TRBD1 (5 bases). The germline CDR1 and CDR2 sequences are KGHSH and LQKENI. CDR3 length: 15 amino acids. V lost 0 bases and J 4 bases, leaving 13 bases between the germline ends. Looking up the rest from reference TRBV18 and TRBJ2-7 gives the full variable domain: NAGVMQNPRHLVRRRGQEARLRCSPMKGHSHVYWYRQLPEEGLKFMVYLQKENIIDESGMPKERFSAEFPKEGPSILRIQQVVRGDSAAYFCASSPPGRDPYEQYFGPGTRLTVT.

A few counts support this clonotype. The CDR3 here is CASSLISQETQYF. CDR3 sequence (DNA): TGTGCCAGCAGCTTAATTAGCCAAGAGACCCAGTACTTC. The chain joins TRBV7-9 to TRBJ2-5; D remains ambiguous. Per germline, CDR1 SEHNR and CDR2 FQNEAQ (reference sequence). V was shortened by 2 bases and J by 1 base, with 5 bases between the two germline ends. The CDR3 is made up of 13 amino acids.

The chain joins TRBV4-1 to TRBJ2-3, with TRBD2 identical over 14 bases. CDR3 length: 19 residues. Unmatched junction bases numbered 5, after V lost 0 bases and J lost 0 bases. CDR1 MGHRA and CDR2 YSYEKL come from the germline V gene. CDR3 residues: CASSQDRLAGGPSTDTQYF. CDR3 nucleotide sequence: TGCGCCAGCAGCCAAGACCGACTAGCGGGAGGGCCCAGCACAGATACGCAGTATTTT.

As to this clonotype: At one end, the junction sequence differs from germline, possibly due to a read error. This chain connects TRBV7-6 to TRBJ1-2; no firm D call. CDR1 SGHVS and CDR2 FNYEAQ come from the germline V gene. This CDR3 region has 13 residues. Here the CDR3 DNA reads TGTGCCAGCAGCGCCGCGAGGGCGGATGGCGACACCTTC. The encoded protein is CASSAARADGDTF.

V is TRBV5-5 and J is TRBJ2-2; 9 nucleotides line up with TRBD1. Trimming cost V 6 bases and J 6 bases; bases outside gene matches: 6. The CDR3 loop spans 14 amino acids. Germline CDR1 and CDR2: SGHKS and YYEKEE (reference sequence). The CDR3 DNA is TGTGCCAGCACCGGACAGGGGTTCCCCGGGGAGCTGTTTTTT. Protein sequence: CASTGQGFPGELFF.

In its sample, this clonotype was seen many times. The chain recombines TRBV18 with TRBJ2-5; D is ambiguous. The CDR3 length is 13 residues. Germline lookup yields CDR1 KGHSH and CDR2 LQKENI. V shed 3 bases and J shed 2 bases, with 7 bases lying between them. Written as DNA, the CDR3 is TGTGCCAGCTCACCGGCCCCTCAAGAGACCCAGTACTTC. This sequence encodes CASSPAPQETQYF.

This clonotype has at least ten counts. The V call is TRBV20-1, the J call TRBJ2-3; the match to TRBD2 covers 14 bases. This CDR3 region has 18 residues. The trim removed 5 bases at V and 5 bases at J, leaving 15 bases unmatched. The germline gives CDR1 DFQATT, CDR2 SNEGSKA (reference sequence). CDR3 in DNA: TGCAGTGCTCCCGGACTAGCGGGAGGATTGTGGGGGGGAGATACGCAGTATTTT. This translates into CSAPGLAGGLWGGDTQYF.

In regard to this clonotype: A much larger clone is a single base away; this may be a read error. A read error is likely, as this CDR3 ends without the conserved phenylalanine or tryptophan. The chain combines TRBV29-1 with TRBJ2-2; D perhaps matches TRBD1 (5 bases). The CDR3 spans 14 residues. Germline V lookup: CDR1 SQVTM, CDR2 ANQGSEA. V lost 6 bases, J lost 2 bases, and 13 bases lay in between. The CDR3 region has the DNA TGCAGCGTCCACCAGGGTAGTAACACCGGGGAGCTGTTTTCT. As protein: CSVHQGSNTGELFS.

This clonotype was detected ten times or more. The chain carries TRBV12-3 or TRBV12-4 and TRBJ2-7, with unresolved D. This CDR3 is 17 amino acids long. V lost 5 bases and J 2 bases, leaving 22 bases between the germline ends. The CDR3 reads CASSGPRRTEITYEQYF. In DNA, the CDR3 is TGTGCCAGCAGTGGACCCCGACGAACGGAAATCACCTACGAGCAGTACTTC.

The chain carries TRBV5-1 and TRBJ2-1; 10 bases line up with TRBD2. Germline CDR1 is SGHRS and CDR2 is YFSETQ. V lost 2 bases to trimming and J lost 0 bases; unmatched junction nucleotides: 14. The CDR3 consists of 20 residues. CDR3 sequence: CASSFWTSGNRMSSYNEQFF. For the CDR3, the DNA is TGCGCCAGCAGCTTCTGGACTAGCGGAAACAGAATGAGCTCCTACAATGAGCAGTTCTTC. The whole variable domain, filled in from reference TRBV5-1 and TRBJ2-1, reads KAGVTQTPRYLIKTRGQQVTLSCSPISGHRSVSWYQQTPGQGLQFLFEYFSETQRNKGNFPGRFSGRQFSNSRSEMNVSTLELGDSALYLCASSFWTSGNRMSSYNEQFFGPGTRLTVL.

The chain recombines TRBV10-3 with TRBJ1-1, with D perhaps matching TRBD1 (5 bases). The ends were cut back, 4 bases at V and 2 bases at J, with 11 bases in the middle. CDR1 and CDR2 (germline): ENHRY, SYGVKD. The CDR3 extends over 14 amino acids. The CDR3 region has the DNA TGTGCCATCAGTGGAGGACAAAAAAACACTGAAGCTTTCTTT. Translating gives CAISGGQKNTEAFF.

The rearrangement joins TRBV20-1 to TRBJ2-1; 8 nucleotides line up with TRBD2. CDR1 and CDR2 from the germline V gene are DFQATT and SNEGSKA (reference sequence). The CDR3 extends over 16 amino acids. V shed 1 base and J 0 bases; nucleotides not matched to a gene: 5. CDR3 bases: TGCAGTGCTAGAGGTCGGGGACTAGTCTCCTACAATGAGCAGTTCTTC. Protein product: CSARGRGLVSYNEQFF.

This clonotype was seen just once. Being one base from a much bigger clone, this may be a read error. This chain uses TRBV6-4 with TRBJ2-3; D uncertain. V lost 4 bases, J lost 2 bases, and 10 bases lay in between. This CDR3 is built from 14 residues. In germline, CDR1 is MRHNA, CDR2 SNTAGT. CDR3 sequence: CASSARGNTDTQYF. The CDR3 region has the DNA TGTGCCAGCAGTGCAAGAGGCAACACAGATACGCAGTATTTT.

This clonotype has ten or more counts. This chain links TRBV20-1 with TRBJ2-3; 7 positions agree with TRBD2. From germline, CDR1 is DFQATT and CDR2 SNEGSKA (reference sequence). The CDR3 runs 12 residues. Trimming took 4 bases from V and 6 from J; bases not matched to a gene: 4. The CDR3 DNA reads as TGCAGTGCTACACTAGCGACCGATACGCAGTATTTT. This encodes CSATLATDTQYF.

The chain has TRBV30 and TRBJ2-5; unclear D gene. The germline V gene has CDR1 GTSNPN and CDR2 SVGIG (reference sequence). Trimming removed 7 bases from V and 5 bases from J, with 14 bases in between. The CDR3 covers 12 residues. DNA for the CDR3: TGTGCCTCTCGGCGGCCAGTCGAGACCCAGTACTTC. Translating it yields CASRRPVETQYF.

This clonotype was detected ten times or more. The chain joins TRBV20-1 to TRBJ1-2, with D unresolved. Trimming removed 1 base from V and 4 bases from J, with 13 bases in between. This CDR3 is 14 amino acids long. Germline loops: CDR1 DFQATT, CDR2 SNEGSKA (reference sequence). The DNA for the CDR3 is TGCAGTGCTAGAGCGGAGGGATCAATCTATGGCTACACCTTC. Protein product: CSARAEGSIYGYTF.

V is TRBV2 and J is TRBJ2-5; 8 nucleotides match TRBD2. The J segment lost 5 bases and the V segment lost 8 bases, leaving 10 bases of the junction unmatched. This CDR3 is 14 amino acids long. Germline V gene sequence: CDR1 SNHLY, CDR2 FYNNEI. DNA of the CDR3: TGTGCCAGCCGTCGGACTAGCTCTGTTGAGACCCAGTACTTC. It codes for CASRRTSSVETQYF.